This TCR beta chain comes out of a study of T-cell reconstitution after alpha-beta-depleted transplantation in children (dated by TCRdb to about 2016). As for the study more broadly: Using TCR repertoire profiling, the study followed T-cell immune reconstitution in a quantitative way in children after TCRalphabeta/CD19-depleted allogeneic hematopoietic cell transplantation.

V gives up 0 bases and J gives up 2 bases, and the segment between their germline ends measures 8 bases. Via the germline V gene, CDR1 is SGHRS and CDR2 YFSETQ. From cysteine to phenylalanine, the CDR3 is 14 amino acids long. The CDR3 DNA has 42 bases and is translated from base 1. Library construction relied on PCR. Sequencing took place on an Illumina HiSeq 2500. TCR libraries were prepared with molecular barcoding, using unique molecular identifiers to normalize TCRbeta repertoire quantification. The raw public reads went through TCRdb reprocessing: fastp at Q25, MiXCR clone calling, in-frame beta chains kept. Rows matching on CDR3 protein sequence are summarized as one entry with the most common DNA and genes. Counted in this sample were about 230,000 distinct CDR3 sequences; approximately 9% of them appeared once. Approximately 5.9% of the sample goes to the ten largest clones. Of note for this clonotype: The target of this receptor is not known. No per-base quality is available; no much larger clone lies one base away.

The chain is made from TRBV5-1 and TRBJ1-1; matching of 5 bases hints at TRBD1 as the D gene. Here the sequenced sample was PBMCs from the stem cell graft donor, taken from the stem cell graft. The clonotype was recovered from a human donor who donated a stem cell graft to a child with acute lymphoblastic leukemia. CDR3 protein: CASSLAGSNTEAFF. The DNA is TGCGCCAGCAGCTTGGCAGGGAGTAACACTGAAGCTTTCTTT.